These T cell receptor beta chains were read from a single sample in a study of identical twins. One entry per CDR3 protein results from TCRdb running MiXCR on the 5' RACE reads. The data show some 900,000 distinct CDR3 sequences, with around an eighth seen just once and 1.5% to 2% held by the top ten. These same records also appear under a second study, on yellow fever vaccine responses in identical twins.

The sample comprised PBMCs. These TCRs come from a young woman in good health. Each CDR3 is given without its conserved first and last residue.

V	J	CDR3
TRBV11-2	TRBJ1-2	ATRRWGQLYGYT
TRBV5-1	TRBJ2-3	ASSDTTGGSDTQY
TRBV7-9	TRBJ2-7	ASSLSTDEQY
TRBV9	TRBJ2-2	ASSTGTSGGRTGELF
TRBV12-3/TRBV12-4	TRBJ1-3	ASTISGNTIY
TRBV27	TRBJ2-3	ASSSTRTSGYTDTQY
TRBV12-3/TRBV12-4	TRBJ2-1	ASRKGLAGTNRAHNEQF
TRBV5-1	TRBJ1-2	ASSPGQGGLSYT
TRBV15	TRBJ2-1	ATSRASGYNEQF
TRBV6-1	TRBJ2-1	ASRGAAGGLYEQF
TRBV7-9	TRBJ2-1	ASSFSETRLNEQF
TRBV2	TRBJ1-1	ASSETGTGGTEAF
TRBV5-1	TRBJ2-1	ASTPIGGTGVRNEQF
TRBV5-1	TRBJ2-5	ASSGGLGTPRGVQETQY
TRBV27	TRBJ2-1	ASSWLGTSGYNEQF
TRBV24-1	TRBJ1-5	ATSDTGGQPQH
TRBV4-1	TRBJ2-5	ASSQLYTGRETQY
TRBV18	TRBJ1-2	ASSPPTTLGDYGYT
TRBV5-1	TRBJ2-7	ASSLSPVSEEQY
TRBV20-1	TRBJ2-4	SARDSRLAKNIQY
TRBV18	TRBJ2-7	ASSPRGQGAPRHEQY
TRBV4-1	TRBJ2-1	ASSQRQGDNEQF